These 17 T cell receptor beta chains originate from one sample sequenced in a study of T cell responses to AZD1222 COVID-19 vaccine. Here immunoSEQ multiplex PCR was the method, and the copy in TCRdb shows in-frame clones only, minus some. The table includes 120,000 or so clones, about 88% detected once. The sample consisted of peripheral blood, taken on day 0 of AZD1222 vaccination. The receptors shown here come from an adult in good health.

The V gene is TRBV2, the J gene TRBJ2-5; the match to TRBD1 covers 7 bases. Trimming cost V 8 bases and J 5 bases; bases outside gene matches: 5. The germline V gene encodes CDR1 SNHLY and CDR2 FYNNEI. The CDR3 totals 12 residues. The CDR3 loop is CASDREGETQYF. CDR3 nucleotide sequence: TGTGCCAGCGACAGGGAAGGGGAGACCCAGTACTTC.

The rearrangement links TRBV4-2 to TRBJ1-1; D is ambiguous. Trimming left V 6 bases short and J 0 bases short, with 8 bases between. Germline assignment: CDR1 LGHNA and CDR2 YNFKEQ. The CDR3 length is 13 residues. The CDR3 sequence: CASRPTVNTEAFF. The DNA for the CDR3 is TGTGCCAGCAGGCCTACAGTGAACACTGAAGCTTTCTTT.

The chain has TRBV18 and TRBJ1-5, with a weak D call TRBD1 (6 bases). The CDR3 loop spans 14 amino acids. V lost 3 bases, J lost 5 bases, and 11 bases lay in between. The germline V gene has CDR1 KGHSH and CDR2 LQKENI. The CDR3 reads CASSPGTFDQPQHF. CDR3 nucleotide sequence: TGTGCCAGCTCACCCGGGACATTTGATCAGCCCCAGCATTTT.

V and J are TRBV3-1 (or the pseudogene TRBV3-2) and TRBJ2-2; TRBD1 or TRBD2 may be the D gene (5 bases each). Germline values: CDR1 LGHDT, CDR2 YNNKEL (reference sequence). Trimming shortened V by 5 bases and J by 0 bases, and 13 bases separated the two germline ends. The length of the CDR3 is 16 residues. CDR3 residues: CASSSRGRANTGELFF. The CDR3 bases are TGTGCCAGCAGCTCCCGGGGCCGAGCGAACACCGGGGAGCTGTTTTTT.

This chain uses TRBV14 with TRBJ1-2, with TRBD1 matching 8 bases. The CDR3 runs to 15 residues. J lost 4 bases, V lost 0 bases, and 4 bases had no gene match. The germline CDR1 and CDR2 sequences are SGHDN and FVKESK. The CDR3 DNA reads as TGTGCCAGCAGCCAAGATAGGACAGGGAGCTATGGCTACACCTTC. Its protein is CASSQDRTGSYGYTF.

DNA of the CDR3: TGTGCCAGCAGCCCCCTCAGTACCGATGGCTACACCTTC. Its protein is CASSPLSTDGYTF. The chain links TRBV7-2 to TRBJ1-2; D not resolved. Deletions cut 5 bases from V and 6 bases from J, with 13 bases between. The CDR3 runs 13 residues. CDR1 is SGHTA and CDR2 is FQGNSA in the germline V gene.

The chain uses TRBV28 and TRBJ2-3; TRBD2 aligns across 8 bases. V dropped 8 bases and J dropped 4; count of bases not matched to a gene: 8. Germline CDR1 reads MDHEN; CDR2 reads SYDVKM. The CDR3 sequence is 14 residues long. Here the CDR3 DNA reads TGTGCCAGCTCTAGCGGGCCCCAGCCAGATACGCAGTATTTT. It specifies CASSSGPQPDTQYF.

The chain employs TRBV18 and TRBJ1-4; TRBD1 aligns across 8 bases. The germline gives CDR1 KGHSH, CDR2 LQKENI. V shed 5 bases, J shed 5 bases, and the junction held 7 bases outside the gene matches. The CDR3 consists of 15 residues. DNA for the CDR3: TGTGCCAGCTCAACAGGGGGGCCGAAGAATGAAAAACTGTTTTTT. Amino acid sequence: CASSTGGPKNEKLFF.

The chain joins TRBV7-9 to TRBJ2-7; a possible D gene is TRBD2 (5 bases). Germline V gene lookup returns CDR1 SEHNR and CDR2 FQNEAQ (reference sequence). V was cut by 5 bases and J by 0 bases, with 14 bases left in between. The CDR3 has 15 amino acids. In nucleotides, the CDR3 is TGTGCCAGCAGCCCCCCGGGCGGGCGCTCCTACGAGCAGTACTTC. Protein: CASSPPGGRSYEQYF.

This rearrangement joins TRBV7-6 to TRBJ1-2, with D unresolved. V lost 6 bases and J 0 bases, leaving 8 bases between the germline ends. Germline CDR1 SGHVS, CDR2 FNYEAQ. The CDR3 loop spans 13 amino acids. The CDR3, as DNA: TGTGCCAGCAGTCCCACAGCTAACTATGGCTACACCTTC. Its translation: CASSPTANYGYTF.

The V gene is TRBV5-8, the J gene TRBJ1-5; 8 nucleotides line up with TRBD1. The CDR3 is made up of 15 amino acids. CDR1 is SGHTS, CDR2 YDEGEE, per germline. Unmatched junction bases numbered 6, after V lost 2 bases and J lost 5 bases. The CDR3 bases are TGTGCCAGCAGCTTCACAGGGGGGTTGGATCAGCCCCAGCATTTT. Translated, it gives CASSFTGGLDQPQHF.

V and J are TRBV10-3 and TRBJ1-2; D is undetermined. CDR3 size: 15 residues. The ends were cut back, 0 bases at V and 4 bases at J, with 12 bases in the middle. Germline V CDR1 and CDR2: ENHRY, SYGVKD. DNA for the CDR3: TGTGCCATCAGTGAGTCAAGAGGGCTCGGCTATGGCTACACCTTC. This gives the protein CAISESRGLGYGYTF.

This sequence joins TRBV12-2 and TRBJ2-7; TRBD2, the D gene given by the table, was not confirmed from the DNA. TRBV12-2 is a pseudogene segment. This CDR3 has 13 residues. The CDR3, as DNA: TGTGCAAGTCGCTTTCTGGGCGGGAACGAGCAGTACTTC. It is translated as CASRFLGGNEQYF.

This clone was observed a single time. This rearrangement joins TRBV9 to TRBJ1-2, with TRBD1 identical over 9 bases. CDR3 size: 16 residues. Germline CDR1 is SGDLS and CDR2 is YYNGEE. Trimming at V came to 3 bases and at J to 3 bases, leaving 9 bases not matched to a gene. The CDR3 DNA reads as TGTGCCAGCAGCGGCGAGGGCCGACAGGGGGACTATGGCTACACCTTC. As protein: CASSGEGRQGDYGYTF.

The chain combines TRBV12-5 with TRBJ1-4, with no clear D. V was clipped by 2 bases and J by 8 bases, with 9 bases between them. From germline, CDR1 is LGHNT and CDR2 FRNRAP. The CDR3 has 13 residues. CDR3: CASGLIDGEKLFF. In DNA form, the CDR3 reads TGTGCTAGTGGTTTGATCGATGGGGAAAAACTGTTTTTT. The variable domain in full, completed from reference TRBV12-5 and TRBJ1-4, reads DARVTQTPRHKVTEMGQEVTMRCQPILGHNTVFWYRQTMMQGLELLAYFRNRAPLDDSGMPKDRFSAEMPDATLATLKIQPSEPRDSAVYFCASGLIDGEKLFFGSGTQLSVL.

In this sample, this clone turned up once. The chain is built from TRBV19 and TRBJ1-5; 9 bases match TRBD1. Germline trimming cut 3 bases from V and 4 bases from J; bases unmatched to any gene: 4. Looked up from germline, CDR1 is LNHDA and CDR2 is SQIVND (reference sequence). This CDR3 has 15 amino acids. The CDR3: CASSMGTGTNQPQHF. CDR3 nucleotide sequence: TGTGCCAGTAGTATGGGGACAGGGACGAATCAGCCCCAGCATTTT.

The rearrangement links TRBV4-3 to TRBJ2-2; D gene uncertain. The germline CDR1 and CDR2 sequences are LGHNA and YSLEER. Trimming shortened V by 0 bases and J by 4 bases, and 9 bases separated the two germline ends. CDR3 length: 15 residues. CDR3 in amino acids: CASSQDRVITGELFF. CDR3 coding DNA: TGCGCCAGCAGCCAAGATCGGGTCATCACCGGGGAGCTGTTTTTT.